Listed below are T cell receptor beta chains from one sample, sequenced in a study of control samples from healthy donors and cancer patients. The method was immunoSEQ multiplex PCR; TCRdb's version includes in-frame clones alone and lacks a portion of them. The sample contains over 15,000 clones, roughly 84% of which appear only once. Specimen: PBMCs. Receptors originate from a woman between 65 and 79 years old with colorectal cancer. CDR3s include the opening cysteine and the closing phenylalanine or tryptophan.

TRBJ2-7 TRBV7-8 CASSPLISYEQYF
TRBJ2-7 TRBV7-2 CASSLGVSGTYSYEQYF
TRBJ2-3 TRBV4-2 CASSQPSGTSGIDTQYF
TRBJ1-2 TRBV19 CASSRSDGYTF
TRBJ1-3 TRBV7-6 CASSLADSSGNTIYF
TRBJ1-3 TRBV6-6 CASSYTGRSSGNTIYF
TRBJ2-3 TRBV6-2/TRBV6-3 CASSYAGPGDTQYF
TRBJ2-7 TRBV19 CASSPRAAREQYF
TRBJ1-5 TRBV6-5 CASSPTGYSNQPQHF
TRBJ2-3 TRBV9 CASSEEATDTQYF
TRBJ2-5 TRBV5-4 CASSLGQPQETQYF
TRBJ2-3 TRBV7-2 CASSPLGGSPDTQYF
TRBJ1-3 TRBV11-3 CASSRPIGSGNTIYF
TRBJ2-7 TRBV18 CASSPGIGDSYEQYF
TRBJ1-2 TRBV27 CASSLAGTAGGGYTF
TRBJ2-5 TRBV11-2 CASSLESQETQYF
TRBJ1-1 TRBV29-1 CSVFDRGWTEAFF
TRBJ1-1 TRBV4-1 CASSQEGGTFVMNTEAFF
TRBJ2-3 TRBV7-9 CASLVAGQDTQYF
TRBJ2-3 TRBV4-1 CASSPRSSGRGTDTQYF
TRBJ2-2 TRBV12-5 CASDPTGDSPGELFF
TRBJ1-2 TRBV5-1 CASGRDTISSNYGYTF
TRBJ1-1 TRBV19 CASRGQGGLEAFF
TRBJ2-2 TRBV6-6 CASSLEPKTGWGNTGELFF
TRBJ2-5 TRBV6-2/TRBV6-3 CASSPKETQYF
TRBJ1-4 TRBV15 CATSRDSGNSEKLFF
TRBJ2-1 TRBV5-4 CASSYWYQRTSSTKGFF
TRBJ1-5 TRBV19 CASSLPTGGNQPQHF
TRBJ1-3 TRBV3-1/TRBV3-2 CASSRPLQGPGNTIYF
TRBJ1-1 TRBV10-3 CAISDSGFTEAFF
TRBJ2-3 TRBV5-1 CASSQDGATQYF
TRBJ1-3 TRBV9 CASTEGTSGNTIYF